This T cell receptor beta chain originates from a study of cytomegalovirus exposure and HLA in healthy donors (dated by TCRdb to 2015 to 2018). Describing the broader study: An earlier analysis of several hundred of the donors reported roughly 300 Gb of sequence data and 117 million unique TCR beta sequences obtained from about 170 million T cells. An early release covering more than 500 HLA-typed donors comprised about 310 gigabases of sequencing data and around 80 million unique TCR sequences. Of the approximately 400 genotyped donors, 70% to 90% were placed in the genetic ancestry cluster associated with self-reported Caucasian donors. The study was designed to test whether signatures of past pathogen exposure could be identified by cataloging public T cell receptors. The study profiled the T cell repertoires of fewer than 850 subjects by immunosequencing and related them to cytomegalovirus serostatus. Along with the approximately 670-subject first cohort, a separate validation cohort of over a hundred different subjects was used. To predict cytomegalovirus infection status, the study combined high-throughput TCR immunosequencing, statistical association of individual TCRs with disease status, and machine learning. A later analysis re-analyzed previously published TCR beta repertoires from approximately 670 donors and added high-resolution HLA genotyping to study TCR occurrence patterns. The later analysis used no new phenotypic data to find candidate immune exposures, relying instead on TCR beta sequences and their occurrence across donors. To decide whether each TCR beta V gene segment behaved as functional or pseudogenic, an earlier analysis of some 570 of the donors relied on high-throughput TCR beta sequencing. Donor age, sex, ethnicity and CMV serostatus were compiled alongside the repertoire data. A later genetic analysis took genome-wide SNP genotypes for about three fifths of the 666 donors and used that subset as a discovery cohort. Every discovery cohort repertoire had been produced on one sequencing platform. HLA typing included class I and class II loci at four-digit resolution. Typing coverage differed by locus: A, B, C, DRB1 and DQB1 were typed in about 620-640 donors, DQA1 in roughly 510, DPA1 in some 570, and DPB1 in 400 to 490. Several DR-DQ haplotypes were handled as single units for association and clustering because linkage in the cohort was strong. Among about 390 genotyped donors of the cohort, an average of 235,054 unique TCR beta nucleotide sequences were sequenced per donor, roughly 20% of them non-productive. Findings and caveats that apply to the study as a whole: Correlated functional status among segregating V segments might be attributable to linkage disequilibrium, but an unknown experimental factor could not be ruled out. In the study, approximately 160 TCR beta chains were listed as associated with cytomegalovirus. A further reported finding was that TCR beta sequences accurately predicted the HLA-A and HLA-B alleles for most subjects in the first cohort. This cohort had only TCR beta chains sequenced, and the lack of alpha or paired-chain data limited which features could be detected. Because the 87-base-pair reads could not distinguish some IMGT-functional V segments, including TRBV6-2 and TRBV6-3, those segments were excluded. The sequencing pipeline was judged likely to have produced a cluster of highly shared sequence variants as a technical artifact. CMV serostatus was the only immune exposure information available for the cohort. According to a later analysis, most CMV-associated TCR beta chains appeared to be HLA-restricted, and the HLA associations seemed to be driven largely by CMV exposure. According to a later genetic analysis, donors in an Asian-associated ancestry cluster had fewer N-insertions in productive TCRs than the approximately 690-donor mean. When HLA alleles, especially DR and DQ, strongly co-occurred, TCR associations were difficult to assign to individual alleles. V-gene and J-gene trimming of TCR beta chains was associated with a missense DCLRE1C variant in a later genetic analysis, and the association was replicated in an independent cohort. Roughly uniform sequencing depth across donors was assumed in presence/absence analyses, although this assumption may not hold. An earlier analysis of approximately 600 of the donors showed that most TCR beta V segments appeared in productive rearrangements either about 90% or about 30% of the time, which broadly matched IMGT annotations. In a later analysis, some 17,000 TCR beta sequences were associated with specific HLA alleles at a false discovery rate of 0.05. Because HLA typing was unavailable for some donors at each locus, only the typed subset was used in association tests. The classifier was reported to diagnose cytomegalovirus status with high specificity and sensitivity in both the original cohort and the validation cohort. Most TCR sequences were seen in very few donors, while some public TCRs were found in many individuals. About 15 rarely observed V segments, including chromosome 9 orphons, were excluded from the earlier analysis of several hundred of the donors because counts were too low. The authors suggested that the approach could potentially be generalized to other disease states and immunological phenotypes. According to a later analysis, parvovirus B19, influenza, CMV and Epstein-Barr virus appeared linked to several top co-occurrence clusters. A later analysis found that TCR association rates varied across HLA loci, with DRB1 alleles showing the most associated TCRs and HLA-C alleles the fewest. In a later analysis, HLA-associated TCR beta chains were found to be more clonally expanded and to have lower generation probabilities than equally common non-associated chains. A few of the identified cytomegalovirus-associated TCR beta chains were confirmed in vitro to be specific for cytomegalovirus antigens.

Reading from cysteine to phenylalanine, the CDR3 counts 18 amino acids. The entry retains the CDR3 DNA only, 54 bases that are in frame from base 1. Cut back by 7 bases and 0 bases, the V and J ends lie 19 bases apart. The germline V gene gives CDR1 as LGHNA and CDR2 as YNFKEQ. The cohort consisted of 666 healthy bone marrow donors. At the time of sampling, every cohort member was nominally healthy, though immune exposures that went unrecorded were likely present. The donor tested CMV seropositive, placing the donor among the 289 seropositive members of the cohort. A peripheral blood sample was provided by each donor, and peripheral blood mononuclear cells were used for TCR beta sequencing. The Qiagen DNeasy Blood Extraction Kit was used to extract genomic DNA from the blood cell samples. The library was built by means of the immunoSEQ multiplex PCR assay. The multiplex PCR relied on a mix of 60 forward primers for TCR Vbeta segments and 13 reverse primers for TCR Jbeta segments. The CDR3 region of rearranged TCR beta genes was amplified from genomic DNA by a multiplex PCR assay. Amplified TCR beta libraries were sequenced as 87-base-pair reads on the Illumina HiSeq System. As for the authors' bioinformatics: A later analysis tallied 75 million to 95 million unique TCR beta chains across the 666 repertoires, and approximately 12 million of those chains were shared by two or more donors. A nearest-neighbor algorithm error-corrected the raw reads and collapsed the reads into unique sequences, merging closely related sequences to remove PCR and sequencing errors. To assign V, D and J gene segments, CDR3 sequences were aligned to IMGT reference sequences. For a sequence to be retained, a match of at least six nucleotides was required to both a V gene segment and a J gene segment. A rearrangement was called productive if the CDR3 had no stop codons and remained in frame with V and J, and every other rearrangement was called non-productive. CDR3 was defined according to IMGT convention as the region running from the second conserved V-encoded cysteine to the conserved J-encoded phenylalanine. The earlier analysis of 587 of the donors excluded sequences that lacked an unambiguous match to a single V gene segment. In an earlier analysis of 587 of the donors, V segments were called functional above 56.7% productive rearrangements and were called segregating when the between-donor standard deviation exceeded 5%. A statistical classification framework was built for diagnosing cytomegalovirus status from the catalog of TCR beta chain sequences. A later analysis assigned V and J genes by comparing TCR nucleotide sequences with IMGT/GENE-DB human TR gene sequences. Using the TCRdist pipeline, a later analysis assigned CDR3 sequences along with most-parsimonious VDJ recombination scenarios. A later analysis defined each TCR beta chain by its CDR3 amino acid sequence plus V-gene family, and excluded reads lacking a unique V-gene family. To address suspected cross-contamination and a sequencing artifact, a later analysis removed 592 highly shared, low-generation-probability nucleotide sequences. For each public chain, a later analysis derived a clonal expansion index from normalized ranks of inferred template counts within each repertoire. In a later analysis, generation probabilities were computed with a VDJ recombination model fitted to out-of-frame rearrangements, and the resulting probabilities were checked against IGoR. In a later analysis, TCR-TCR, TCR-HLA and TCR-CMV co-occurrence was scored with hypergeometric tests, and a repertoire-size bias correction was applied to TCR pairs. A later analysis estimated false discovery rates by permuting HLA or CMV assignments 20 times. A later analysis grouped co-occurring TCRs with DBSCAN, adding TCRdist sequence similarity when clustering within HLA-allele-positive subsets. For co-occurrence clustering, repertoires with fewer than 30,000 or more than 120,000 public chains were excluded, along with five or six repertoires with anomalous nucleotide sharing. TCRdb retrieved this table from immuneACCESS and kept in-frame rearrangements only. Not all clones are present; in checked studies, unresolved V genes account for under half, and no reason is known for the remainder. V, J and clone size are those of that table, while D and trimming were read from the DNA. This sample's clone table shows approximately 170,000 clones. The top ten clones comprise 0.7% to 1% of the sample.

Of note for this clone: Its antigen is still unknown.

Sequenced material: PBMCs. The sequence came from a woman under 30 in good health and CMV-seropositive. The V and J segments used are TRBV4-2 and TRBJ2-6; the D gene remains uncertain. The DNA is TGTGCCAGCACTTTTTCACCCCCGATTAGCTCTGGGGCCAACGTCCTGACTTTC. Translated, this is CASTFSPPISSGANVLTF.